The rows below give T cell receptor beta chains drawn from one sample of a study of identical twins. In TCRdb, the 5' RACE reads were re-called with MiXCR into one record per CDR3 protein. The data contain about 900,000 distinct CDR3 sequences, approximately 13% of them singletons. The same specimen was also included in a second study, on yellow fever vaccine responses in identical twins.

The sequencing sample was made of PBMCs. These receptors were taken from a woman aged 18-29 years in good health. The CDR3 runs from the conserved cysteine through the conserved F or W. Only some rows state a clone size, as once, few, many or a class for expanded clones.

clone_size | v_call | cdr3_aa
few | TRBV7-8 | CASSRTLPGQKNTEAFF
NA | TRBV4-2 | CASSQDIQTSGRIEQYF
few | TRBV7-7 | CASSLAGAMETQYF
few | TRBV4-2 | CASSQVGEVAYNEQFF
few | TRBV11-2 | CASSTTGTFTNEQFF
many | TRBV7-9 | CASSPRGDEQYF
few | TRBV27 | CASSQWGPTDTQYF
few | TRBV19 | CASSPKDRGSNSPLHF
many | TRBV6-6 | CASTAVTEAFF
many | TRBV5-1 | CASQGLAGNSDTQYF
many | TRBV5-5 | CASRRSLGGNSPLHF